What follows are 21 T cell receptor beta chains derived from one specimen sequenced in a study of cytomegalovirus exposure and HLA in healthy donors. Use of 60 Vbeta and 13 Jbeta primers characterized the PCR. The assay was immunoSEQ multiplex PCR, and TCRdb's table has in-frame clones only and misses some. Among around 190,000 clones, around 80% were seen once, and the ten largest hold more than 1.5%. The sample comprised PBMCs. These receptors originate from a man younger than 35 in good health and CMV-seronegative.

J is TRBJ1-5 and V is TRBV7-2, with a possible D match to TRBD1 (5 bases). The CDR3 has 14 amino acids. Trimming cost V 1 base and J 7 bases, with 11 bases left between them. CDR1 and CDR2 from the germline V gene are SGHTA and FQGNSA. CDR3 DNA: TGTGCCAGCAGCTTAGGCAGGGATAAGCAGCCCCAGCATTTT. As protein: CASSLGRDKQPQHF.

This clone was seen once. V and J are TRBV7-9 and TRBJ1-5; D ambiguous. The CDR3 runs to 13 residues. The V end was cut by 10 bases, the J end by 4 bases, with 14 bases between. Per the germline V gene, CDR1 is SEHNR and CDR2 is FQNEAQ (reference sequence). The DNA of the CDR3 is TGTGCCACACGCGGGCCTCTAAATCAGCCCCAGCATTTT. As protein: CATRGPLNQPQHF. Filled out from reference TRBV7-9 and TRBJ1-5, the complete variable domain reads DTGVSQNPRHKITKRGQNVTFRCDPISEHNRLYWYRQTLGQGPEFLTYFQNEAQLEKSRLLSDRFSAERPKGSFSTLEIQRTEQGDSAMYLCATRGPLNQPQHFGDGTRLSIL.

The rearrangement joins TRBV10-1 to TRBJ1-1, with D unresolved. The CDR3 totals 13 residues. V was cut by 4 bases and J by 3 bases, with 9 bases left in between. Looked up from germline, CDR1 is WNHNN and CDR2 is SYGVQD (reference sequence). The CDR3 bases are TGCGCCAGCAGTGCCGGACTGGACACTGAAGCTTTCTTT. Its protein product is CASSAGLDTEAFF.

The rearrangement uses TRBV5-6 and TRBJ1-1; D unresolved. CDR3 length: 13 residues. Trimming took 4 bases from V and 0 from J, leaving 7 bases between them. In germline, CDR1 is SGHDT, CDR2 YYEEEE. CDR3 bases: TGTGCCAGCAGCACCACAATGAACACTGAAGCTTTCTTT. It codes for CASSTTMNTEAFF.

In this sample, this clone turned up a few times. This chain joins TRBV14 and TRBJ1-2; 7 nucleotides line up with TRBD1. V lost 0 bases, J lost 4 bases, and 8 bases stayed unmatched. Germline-derived CDR1 and CDR2 are SGHDN and FVKESK. The CDR3 has 16 amino acids. The CDR3 region is CASSQDLRTGGYGYTF. The CDR3, as DNA: TGTGCCAGCAGCCAAGATTTGAGGACAGGAGGCTATGGCTACACCTTC.

The rearrangement links TRBV7-6 to TRBJ1-2; D gene ambiguous. Germline V CDR1 and CDR2: SGHVS, FNYEAQ. The CDR3 loop spans 13 amino acids. V lost 1 base and J 2 bases, leaving 5 bases between the germline ends. Here the CDR3 DNA reads TGTGCCAGCAGCTTAGGGCCCAACTATGGCTACACCTTC. Protein: CASSLGPNYGYTF.

The chain links TRBV11-2 to TRBJ2-7; TRBD1 matches 8 bases. The CDR3 contains 17 residues. J gave up 4 bases and V 5 bases, and 16 bases lay outside the gene matches. Germline lookup yields CDR1 SGHAT and CDR2 FQNNGV. CDR3 sequence: CASSQGEPGQERYEQYF. The CDR3 nucleotides are TGTGCCAGCAGCCAGGGGGAACCGGGACAGGAAAGGTACGAGCAGTACTTC.

Concerning this clone itself: Other DNA sequences within the sample encode an identical CDR3. The chain uses TRBV11-3 and TRBJ2-1; 13 bases are shared with TRBD2. Germline V gives CDR1 SGHNT, CDR2 YENEEA. The CDR3 consists of 14 residues. After removal of 4 bases from V and 10 bases from J, the junction contained 4 bases not matched to a gene. CDR3 nucleotide sequence: TGTGCCAGCAGCTCTGGACTAGCGGGGGTAGAGCAGTTCTTC. It specifies CASSSGLAGVEQFF.

To note about this clone: The junction differs from germline at one of its ends, possibly a read error. This rearrangement joins TRBV7-7 to TRBJ2-3, with D tentatively TRBD2 (6 bases). This CDR3 is 16 amino acids long. Germline V gene data show CDR1 as SSHAT and CDR2 as FNYEAQ (reference sequence). DNA of the CDR3: TGTGCTAGCAGCCCGGGACTTGGACGTGGCACAGATACGCAGTATTTT. It yields the protein CASSPGLGRGTDTQYF.

In its sample, this clone was seen a few times. The chain carries TRBV7-2 and TRBJ2-7; D is undetermined. V gave up 0 bases and J gave up 5 bases, with 8 bases separating them. This CDR3 contains 13 residues. Germline V lookup: CDR1 SGHTA, CDR2 FQGNSA. CDR3 sequence reads: CASSLAVSHEQYF. The CDR3 DNA sequence: TGTGCCAGCAGCTTAGCGGTTAGCCACGAGCAGTACTTC.

The rearrangement joins TRBV28 to TRBJ2-3; 8 bases map to TRBD1. Trimming at V came to 3 bases and at J to 8 bases, leaving 4 bases not matched to a gene. The CDR3 extends over 13 amino acids. Per germline, CDR1 MDHEN and CDR2 SYDVKM. Here the CDR3 DNA reads TGTGCCAGCAGTTTCAGGGGGCCGGGTACGCAGTATTTT. It specifies CASSFRGPGTQYF.

This chain joins TRBV14 and TRBJ2-2; 7 bases align to TRBD1. The germline CDR1 and CDR2 sequences are SGHDN and FVKESK. The CDR3 consists of 17 residues. Germline trimming cut 0 bases from V and 4 bases from J; bases unmatched to any gene: 8. CDR3 nucleotide sequence: TGTGCCAGCAGCCAAGATCGAAGGGGGCTAGGCACCGGGGAGCTGTTTTTT. Translated, it gives CASSQDRRGLGTGELFF.

The chain combines TRBV10-3 with TRBJ2-7; D ambiguous. The germline CDR1 and CDR2 sequences are ENHRY and SYGVKD. With 6 bases removed from V and 5 bases from J, the gap between germline ends came to 11 bases. CDR3 length equals 12 residues. The CDR3 reads CAISPVPHEQYF. DNA of the CDR3: TGTGCCATCAGCCCAGTGCCCCACGAGCAGTACTTC.

This clone occurred a few times. The V and J genes are TRBV28 and TRBJ1-2; tentative D call: TRBD1 (5 bases). CDR1 and CDR2 (germline): MDHEN, SYDVKM. Trimming stripped 3 bases from V and 1 base from J, with 9 bases between. The CDR3 runs 14 residues. CDR3: CASSFPTVNYGYTF. The CDR3 DNA is TGTGCCAGCAGTTTCCCGACAGTTAACTATGGCTACACCTTC.

The CDR3 DNA is TGTGCCAGCAGCGTAGCCCCCGAGGACATTCAGTACTTC. Translating gives CASSVAPEDIQYF. The chain is built from TRBV9 and TRBJ2-4; D not certain. CDR3 length: 13 residues. The V and J ends lost 0 bases and 8 bases respectively, with 9 bases between them. The germline gives CDR1 SGDLS, CDR2 YYNGEE.

The genes are TRBV7-9 and TRBJ2-5; 8 bases fit TRBD1. The V gene end was trimmed by 5 bases and the J gene end by 5 bases; junction bases not matched to a gene: 16. Germline lookup yields CDR1 SEHNR and CDR2 FQNEAQ (reference sequence). The CDR3 spans 17 residues. The CDR3 is CASSRNAGTGGTETQYF. The CDR3 DNA follows: TGTGCCAGCAGCCGAAATGCCGGGACAGGAGGCACGGAGACCCAGTACTTC.

The chain uses TRBV7-9 and TRBJ2-7, with 10 bases identical to TRBD1. J gave up 4 bases and V 5 bases, and 11 bases lay outside the gene matches. Looked up from germline, CDR1 is SEHNR and CDR2 is FQNEAQ (reference sequence). This CDR3 has 16 residues. This CDR3 reads CASSQSTGQGIYEQYF. CDR3 coding DNA: TGTGCCAGCAGCCAGAGTACGGGACAGGGGATTTACGAGCAGTACTTC.

This clone has ten or more counts. The V gene is TRBV4-3, the J gene TRBJ2-7, with 9 bases identical to TRBD2. CDR1 LGHNA and CDR2 YSLEER come from the germline V gene. Unmatched junction bases numbered 5, after V lost 2 bases and J lost 3 bases. CDR3 size: 15 residues. The CDR3 coding sequence is TGCGCCAGCAGCCAACGACTAGCGGACTACTACGAGCAGTACTTC. It is translated as CASSQRLADYYEQYF.

V gene TRBV5-4 combines with J gene TRBJ2-7; TRBD1 might be the D (6 bases). Germline assignment: CDR1 SGHNT and CDR2 YYREEE (reference sequence). Trimming pared 1 base from V and 2 bases from J, leaving 10 bases between. This CDR3 is 14 amino acids long. CDR3 DNA sequence: TGTGCCAGCAGCTTGAGGGGACAAGCCTACGAGCAGTACTTC. Translation: CASSLRGQAYEQYF.

The rearrangement joins TRBV4-3 to TRBJ1-5; D call uncertain. V was cut by 3 bases and J by 5 bases, with 14 bases left in between. Germline CDR1 reads LGHNA; CDR2 reads YSLEER. This CDR3 contains 15 residues. Here the CDR3 DNA reads TGCGCCAGCAGCCACACCCCCGGAGCCGATCAGCCCCAGCATTTT. Protein sequence: CASSHTPGADQPQHF.

V gene TRBV9 combines with J gene TRBJ2-1; D is uncertain. V gave up 0 bases and J gave up 6 bases, with 7 bases separating them. Germline V lookup: CDR1 SGDLS, CDR2 YYNGEE. CDR3 length: 13 residues. The CDR3 spells CASSVALGNEQFF. CDR3 sequence (DNA): TGTGCCAGCAGCGTAGCGCTAGGCAATGAGCAGTTCTTC. The full variable domain, its missing parts supplied by reference TRBV9 and TRBJ2-1, is DSGVTQTPKHLITATGQRVTLRCSPRSGDLSVYWYQQSLDQGLQFLIQYYNGEERAKGNILERFSAQQFPDLHSELNLSSLELGDSALYFCASSVALGNEQFFGPGTRLTVL.